One sample yielded the 25 T cell receptor beta chains listed below, sequenced in a study of radiotherapy plus CTLA-4 blockade in lung cancer. The protocol was immunoSEQ multiplex PCR, while the TCRdb copy is restricted to in-frame clones and leaves out a portion. The repertoire consists of around 100,000 clones, with roughly 79% occurring once and the leading ten covering about 3%. The sequencing used peripheral blood, collected from a patient treated with radiotherapy plus ipilimumab. The source is a human donor with non-small cell lung cancer who had a partial response to radiotherapy plus ipilimumab. Some clones in this sample may be carry-over from other donors' samples.

The CDR3 sequence: CASSMSSGLAGGAGELFF. The CDR3 nucleotides read TGCGCCAGCAGCATGAGCTCCGGGCTAGCGGGAGGGGCCGGGGAGCTGTTTTTT. The rearrangement uses TRBV5-1 and TRBJ2-2; TRBD2 aligns across 12 bases. The V segment lost 4 bases and the J segment 6 bases; nucleotides outside the gene matches: 13. The CDR3 consists of 18 residues. Germline V gene data show CDR1 as SGHRS and CDR2 as YFSETQ. The full variable domain, completed using reference TRBV5-1 and TRBJ2-2, is KAGVTQTPRYLIKTRGQQVTLSCSPISGHRSVSWYQQTPGQGLQFLFEYFSETQRNKGNFPGRFSGRQFSNSRSEMNVSTLELGDSALYLCASSMSSGLAGGAGELFFGEGSRLTVL.

The chain is built from TRBV21-1 and TRBJ1-6; TRBD1, the table's D call, lacks a check against the DNA. TRBV21-1 is reported as a pseudogene. This CDR3 region has 15 residues. As DNA, the CDR3 is TGTGCCAGCAGCACTAGGACAGGGGGATTTTCACCCCTCCACTTT. It is translated as CASSTRTGGFSPLHF.

The chain recombines TRBV19 with TRBJ2-3, with 7 positions matching TRBD2. CDR1 is LNHDA, CDR2 SQIVND, per germline (reference sequence). J was trimmed by 5 bases and V by 5 bases; bases with no gene match: 16. The CDR3 has 17 residues. CDR3 nucleotide sequence: TGTGCCAGTAGTTCAAACGGCGGGAGAGGAGCTAGAGATACGCAGTATTTT. It yields the protein CASSSNGGRGARDTQYF. Using reference TRBV19 and TRBJ2-3 for the parts outside the CDR3, the full variable domain is DGGITQSPKYLFRKEGQNVTLSCEQNLNHDAMYWYRQDPGQGLRLIYYSQIVNDFQKGDIAEGYSVSREKKESFPLTVTSAQKNPTAFYLCASSSNGGRGARDTQYFGPGTRLTVL.

The chain links TRBV6-1 to TRBJ2-1; 7 nucleotides align to TRBD2. The CDR3 covers 15 residues. From germline, CDR1 is MNHNS and CDR2 SASEGT. V dropped 4 bases and J dropped 7; count of bases not matched to a gene: 10. The CDR3: CASSGLTGGWNEQFF. The CDR3 nucleotides are TGTGCCAGCAGTGGTCTGACGGGAGGTTGGAATGAGCAGTTCTTC.

This clone was observed a few times. The chain employs TRBV19 and TRBJ2-7; maybe TRBD1 (5 bases). Germline CDR1 and CDR2: LNHDA and SQIVND (reference sequence). With 11 bases removed from V and 2 bases from J, the gap between germline ends came to 19 bases. The CDR3 runs 14 residues. The CDR3 sequence: CAPLPLEGAYEQYF. The CDR3 DNA is TGTGCCCCGCTGCCCCTCGAAGGGGCCTACGAGCAGTACTTC.

The rearrangement links TRBV14 to TRBJ2-1; D gene uncertain. Trimming left V 1 base short and J 6 bases short, with 16 bases between. The CDR3 runs 16 residues. Germline V lookup: CDR1 SGHDN, CDR2 FVKESK. The CDR3 nucleotides read TGTGCCAGCAGCCAAGTTGAGGTTGTTGCCCGCAATGAGCAGTTCTTC. This encodes CASSQVEVVARNEQFF.

This clone turned up a few times. The rearrangement links TRBV10-3 to TRBJ1-2; possibly TRBD1 for D (5 bases). CDR1 is ENHRY, CDR2 SYGVKD, per germline. Trimming pared 5 bases from V and 0 bases from J, leaving 16 bases between. The CDR3 runs 16 residues. The CDR3 bases are TGTGCCATCAGTTCACCGACAGTGAGGACTAACTATGGCTACACCTTC. Translating it yields CAISSPTVRTNYGYTF.

This clone was picked up a small number of times. The rearrangement links TRBV7-2 to TRBJ2-1; 8 bases agree with TRBD2. The CDR3 extends over 12 amino acids. Losses at the gene ends were 3 bases for V and 10 bases for J; bases not matched to a gene: 2. Germline lookup yields CDR1 SGHTA and CDR2 FQGNSA. For the CDR3, the DNA is TGTGCCAGCAGCTTTATAGCGGGGGAGCAGTTCTTC. Amino acids: CASSFIAGEQFF.

The J gene is TRBJ2-6, the V gene TRBV7-2; TRBD2 might be the D (7 bases). The CDR3 loop spans 17 amino acids. Germline CDR1 and CDR2: SGHTA and FQGNSA. Trimming left V 4 bases short and J 4 bases short, with 17 bases between. The CDR3: CASSSPGGAGGANVLTF. Written as DNA, the CDR3 is TGTGCCAGCAGCTCCCCGGGGGGCGCGGGAGGGGCCAACGTCCTGACTTTC.

This chain uses TRBV19 with TRBJ2-1; 10 nucleotides match TRBD2. V gave up 5 bases and J gave up 7 bases; unmatched junction bases: 5. Germline V lookup: CDR1 LNHDA, CDR2 SQIVND (reference sequence). This CDR3 is built from 14 residues. The CDR3 bases are TGTGCCAGTAGTCTAAGCGGGAGGGTGAATGAGCAGTTCTTC. Protein product: CASSLSGRVNEQFF.

The genes are TRBV5-1 and TRBJ2-7; tentatively, D is TRBD1 (5 bases). V shed 0 bases and J shed 7 bases, with 14 bases lying between them. Germline CDR1 SGHRS, CDR2 YFSETQ. CDR3 length equals 14 residues. The CDR3 sequence is CASSLEQVPREQYF. As DNA, the CDR3 is TGCGCCAGCAGCTTGGAACAGGTTCCGCGAGAGCAGTACTTC. The entire variable domain, with the rest obtained from reference TRBV5-1 and TRBJ2-7, is as follows: KAGVTQTPRYLIKTRGQQVTLSCSPISGHRSVSWYQQTPGQGLQFLFEYFSETQRNKGNFPGRFSGRQFSNSRSEMNVSTLELGDSALYLCASSLEQVPREQYFGPGTRLTVT.

This rearrangement joins TRBV5-4 to TRBJ1-1; D is unclear. Germline values: CDR1 SGHNT, CDR2 YYREEE (reference sequence). The CDR3 sequence is 16 residues long. Trimming left V 0 bases short and J 5 bases short, with 17 bases between. This chain's CDR3 is CASSLAGRSQSTEAFF. CDR3 sequence (DNA): TGTGCCAGCAGCTTGGCCGGGAGGTCGCAGAGTACTGAAGCTTTCTTT.

The V gene is TRBV7-2, the J gene TRBJ2-3; 9 nucleotides line up with TRBD1. The V gene end was trimmed by 5 bases and the J gene end by 1 base; junction bases not matched to a gene: 13. CDR3 length equals 18 residues. The germline CDR1 and CDR2 sequences are SGHTA and FQGNSA. The CDR3 DNA follows: TGTGCCAGCAGCCTACAGGGGGCGCTTGGTACGGGCACAGATACGCAGTATTTT. Its translation: CASSLQGALGTGTDTQYF.

The rearrangement links TRBV4-2 to TRBJ1-4, with 7 nucleotides matching TRBD1. The V gene end was trimmed by 1 base and the J gene end by 4 bases; junction bases not matched to a gene: 9. The CDR3 consists of 17 residues. The germline gives CDR1 LGHNA, CDR2 YNFKEQ. The CDR3: CASSQGSTGQINEKLFF. CDR3 DNA sequence: TGTGCCAGCAGCCAAGGATCAACGGGACAGATTAATGAAAAACTGTTTTTT.

This clone has only a few counts. The gene calls are TRBV7-2 and TRBJ2-1; tentative D call: TRBD1 (6 bases). V lost 5 bases and J lost 10, with 27 bases in between. The germline V gene encodes CDR1 SGHTA and CDR2 FQGNSA. The CDR3 is 17 amino acids. For the CDR3, the DNA is TGTGCCAGCAGCGCGACCGGGTCCGCAACAGGGTCGGGGGAGCAGTTCTTC. This translates into CASSATGSATGSGEQFF.

CDR3 region: CASSLALSLAGTTDTQYF. The CDR3, as DNA: TGTGCCAGCAGCTTAGCGCTCTCACTAGCGGGCACCACAGATACGCAGTATTTT. This chain links TRBV7-2 with TRBJ2-3, with TRBD2 matching 9 bases. The CDR3 spans 18 residues. Per germline, CDR1 SGHTA and CDR2 FQGNSA. Germline trimming cut 0 bases from V and 2 bases from J; bases unmatched to any gene: 9.

The rearrangement uses TRBV5-1 and TRBJ1-1, with D tentatively TRBD1 (6 bases). Germline-derived CDR1 and CDR2 are SGHRS and YFSETQ. CDR3 length: 13 residues. Trimming stripped 0 bases from V and 3 bases from J, with 6 bases between. DNA for the CDR3: TGCGCCAGCAGCTTGGGACAGGACACTGAAGCTTTCTTT. Translated: CASSLGQDTEAFF.

This sequence joins TRBV28 and TRBJ2-7; 10 bases line up with TRBD1. This CDR3 region has 13 residues. V dropped 5 bases and J dropped 4; count of bases not matched to a gene: 2. The germline gives CDR1 MDHEN, CDR2 SYDVKM. The CDR3 DNA sequence: TGTGCCAGCAGTAAGGGACAGGGGTACGAGCAGTACTTC. The encoded protein is CASSKGQGYEQYF.

The CDR3 region is CASSEGYRDQETQYF. As DNA, the CDR3 is TGTGCCAGCAGTGAGGGGTATCGGGATCAAGAGACCCAGTACTTC. The chain links TRBV2 to TRBJ2-5, with D possibly TRBD2 on 5 matching bases. V was trimmed by 3 bases and J by 2 bases, leaving 13 bases between them. CDR3 length equals 15 residues. Germline CDR1 is SNHLY and CDR2 is FYNNEI.

This clone was recorded once. The genes are TRBV2 and TRBJ2-7; TRBD1 matches at 8 bases. With V trimmed by 6 bases and J by 6 bases, 10 bases remained unmatched. Germline CDR1 is SNHLY and CDR2 is FYNNEI. This CDR3 is built from 14 residues. CDR3 loop: CASSLLDRVGEQYF. As DNA, the CDR3 is TGTGCCAGCAGCCTACTGGACAGGGTAGGCGAGCAGTACTTC.

The chain joins TRBV11-3 to TRBJ2-3, with D tentatively TRBD1 (5 bases). The CDR3 has 16 amino acids. The V end was cut by 5 bases, the J end by 2 bases, with 17 bases between. Germline CDR1 and CDR2: SGHNT and YENEEA. CDR3 residues: CASSPRQRPSTDTQYF. CDR3 nucleotide sequence: TGTGCCAGCAGCCCTCGACAGCGACCATCCACAGATACGCAGTATTTT.

In its sample, this clone was seen a few times. The gene calls are TRBV6-1 and TRBJ1-3; TRBD1 matches at 9 bases. The germline V gene encodes CDR1 MNHNS and CDR2 SASEGT. After removal of 3 bases from V and 5 bases from J, the junction contained 14 bases not matched to a gene. This CDR3 comprises 18 residues. Written as DNA, the CDR3 is TGTGCCAGCAGTGAGGTTAGGGACAGGGTGATGTTAAGAAACACCATATATTTT. This sequence encodes CASSEVRDRVMLRNTIYF.

The V gene is TRBV5-6, the J gene TRBJ1-2; D gene ambiguous. Trimming pared 6 bases from V and 5 bases from J, leaving 20 bases between. Germline loops: CDR1 SGHDT, CDR2 YYEEEE. The CDR3 extends over 15 amino acids. The CDR3 DNA is TGTGCCAGCATGAACCAGGCCCACATCCTATATGGCTACACCTTC. Its protein is CASMNQAHILYGYTF.

CDR3 amino acids: CASRGSGTGVNEQYF. DNA of the CDR3: TGTGCCAGCCGCGGTTCCGGGACAGGGGTAAACGAGCAGTACTTC. The chain recombines TRBV6-6 with TRBJ2-7, with 10 bases lining up with TRBD1. V lost 8 bases to trimming and J lost 5 bases; unmatched junction nucleotides: 12. The CDR3 covers 15 residues. The germline CDR1 and CDR2 sequences are MNHNY and SVGAGI (reference sequence).

The chain combines TRBV6-1 with TRBJ1-2; D unclear. V lost 6 bases, J lost 8 bases, and 19 bases lay in between. The CDR3 has 14 amino acids. CDR1 is MNHNS and CDR2 is SASEGT in the germline V gene. CDR3 sequence reads: CASSVTLVPEGYTF. DNA of the CDR3: TGTGCCAGCAGCGTTACCCTTGTCCCCGAGGGCTACACCTTC.